This T cell receptor (beta chain) was sequenced in a study of read filtering for tumor transcriptome and immune sequencing. The study, taken as a whole, reports: IR-seq and RNA-seq agreed better without single-read clonotypes.

Trimming cost V 4 bases and J 1 base; bases outside gene matches: 10. The CDR3 extends over 19 amino acids. Molecular barcoded adaptors covering alpha/delta and beta/gamma chains were used on 400 to 450 ng RNA. TCRdb used MiXCR to reprocess the reads, holding one entry per CDR3 protein. The sample holds approximately 150,000 distinct CDR3 sequences, 13% seen once. This clonotype was observed many times. The antigen is undetermined. The source material was a population of CD138-negative cells sorted from bone marrow. The clonotype originates from a donor at least 40 years old with multiple myeloma. This rearrangement joins TRBV12-3 or TRBV12-4 to TRBJ2-3; 14 bases map to TRBD2. The CDR3 nucleotides read TGTGCCAGCAGTTCCGGGACTAGCGGGAGACGTTTCCGCACAGATACGCAGTATTTT. Translation: CASSSGTSGRRFRTDTQYF.